This note documents a single T cell receptor (beta chain) sequence. The record originates from a study of blood T cell repertoires in COVID-19. Study-wide background: In each case, the material was cDNA or gDNA derived from T cells, B-cell-depleted T cells, or PBMCs.

This CDR3 region has 16 residues. V lost 0 bases and J lost 1, with 11 bases in between. Germline CDR1 reads MNHEY; CDR2 reads SVGAGI. In the original analysis: Amplifying reference gene primers gave estimates of nucleated cell counts. Assay used: immunoSEQ multiplex PCR; TCRdb lists only in-frame clones, some missing. The V and J calls and clone size come from that table; D and trimming were worked out from the DNA. Among 120,000 or so clones, about four fifths were seen once, and the ten largest hold about an eighth. The source is a woman in her 30s who had recovered from COVID-19. The chain couples TRBV6-5 to TRBJ2-3, with D perhaps TRBD2 (6 bases). The source material was peripheral blood. CDR3 loop: CASSYSKAGRTDTQYF. The CDR3 DNA reads as TGTGCCAGCAGTTACTCGAAAGCGGGCCGCACAGATACGCAGTATTTT.